This TCR beta chain came from a study of low-dose radiotherapy and immunotherapy resistance in tumors. For the study at large: In Cohort 2, 1 Gy per fraction was delivered every two weeks, for a total of 13 Gy over 26 weeks.

Trimming shortened V by 4 bases and J by 3 bases, and 11 bases separated the two germline ends. Germline V gene sequence: CDR1 SGHKS, CDR2 YYEKEE (reference sequence). CDR3 size: 15 residues. The PCR that amplified TCRs ran for about 20 cycles, relying on a constant-region primer and a V-primer adapter. TCRdb reprocessed the reads with MiXCR, giving one entry per CDR3 protein. Of about 46,000 distinct CDR3 sequences detected, about 11% appear once; the ten largest clones hold approximately 6.2%. As to time point: before trial treatment. This material consisted of PBMCs, taken before treatment. The TCR was taken from a female donor with ovarian cancer. The genes are TRBV5-5 and TRBJ2-6; tentatively, D is TRBD2 (5 bases). CDR3 sequence (DNA): TGTGCCAGCAGCGTCCTCGAGGGTGGGGCCAACGTCCTGACTTTC. It specifies CASSVLEGGANVLTF.